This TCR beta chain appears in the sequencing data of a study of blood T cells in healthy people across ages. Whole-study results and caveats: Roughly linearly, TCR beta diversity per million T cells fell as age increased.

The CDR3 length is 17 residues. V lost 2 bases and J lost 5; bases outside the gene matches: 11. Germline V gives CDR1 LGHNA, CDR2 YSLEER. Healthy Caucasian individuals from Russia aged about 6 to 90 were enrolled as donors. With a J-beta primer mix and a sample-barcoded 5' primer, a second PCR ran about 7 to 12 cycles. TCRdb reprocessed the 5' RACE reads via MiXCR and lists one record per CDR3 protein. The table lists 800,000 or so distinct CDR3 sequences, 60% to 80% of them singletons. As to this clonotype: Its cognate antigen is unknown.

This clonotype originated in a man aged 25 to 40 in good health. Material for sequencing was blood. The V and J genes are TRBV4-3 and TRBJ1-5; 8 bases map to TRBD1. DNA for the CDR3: TGCGCCAGCAGCCAAAACTTGGGACAGGCTAGACATCAGCCCCAGCATTTT. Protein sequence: CASSQNLGQARHQPQHF.